Shown below are 30 T cell receptor beta chains from a single sample sequenced in a study of cytomegalovirus exposure and HLA in healthy donors. Both 60 Vbeta primers and 13 Jbeta primers went into the PCR. Using immunoSEQ multiplex PCR, the repertoire was profiled, and TCRdb retains in-frame clones only, with some absent. Found here are 150,000 or so clones, about 83% of them singletons; the top ten hold roughly an eighth. Sequencing input: PBMCs. These receptors were taken from a man aged 35 to 55 in good health and CMV-seropositive.

Turning to this clone: At one end, the junction sequence differs from germline, possibly due to a read error. The CDR3 reads CSSRAGVSEQYF. CDR3 coding DNA: TGTTCCAGCCGGGCAGGGGTGAGCGAGCAGTACTTC. This rearrangement joins TRBV7-9 to TRBJ2-7; D perhaps matches TRBD1 (6 bases). There are 12 residues in the CDR3. Per germline, CDR1 SEHNR and CDR2 FQNEAQ (reference sequence).

This chain joins TRBV5-4 and TRBJ1-5; no clear D gene. The CDR3 is 14 amino acids. Trimming cost V 0 bases and J 7 bases, with 11 bases left between them. Germline CDR1 and CDR2: SGHNT and YYREEE (reference sequence). Here the CDR3 reads CASSLEPAGQPQHF. The DNA for the CDR3 is TGTGCCAGCAGCTTGGAGCCAGCGGGGCAGCCCCAGCATTTT.

The chain recombines TRBV10-3 with TRBJ2-2; possibly TRBD2 for D (7 bases). The germline gives CDR1 ENHRY, CDR2 SYGVKD. The ends were cut back, 4 bases at V and 2 bases at J, with 14 bases in the middle. The CDR3 is made up of 16 amino acids. CDR3 in DNA: TGTGCCATCAGTGCTTTAGGGGGGGATAACACCGGGGAGCTGTTTTTT. It specifies CAISALGGDNTGELFF.

The chain employs TRBV19 and TRBJ2-7, with D tentatively TRBD2 (7 bases). This CDR3 has 16 residues. Deletions cut 7 bases from V and 4 bases from J, with 23 bases between. Per germline, CDR1 LNHDA and CDR2 SQIVND (reference sequence). The CDR3 bases are TGTGCCAGTACCAGGGGTACCGGACTAGAGGGATACGAGCAGTACTTC. Its translation: CASTRGTGLEGYEQYF.

The CDR3 protein is CASSLGQGYTIYF. Here the CDR3 DNA reads TGTGCCAGCAGCTTGGGACAGGGATACACCATATATTTT. The gene calls are TRBV5-6 and TRBJ1-3; TRBD1 agrees at 7 bases. CDR1 and CDR2 (germline): SGHDT, YYEEEE. This CDR3 is built from 13 residues. V shed 0 bases and J 8 bases; nucleotides not matched to a gene: 2.

Details on this clone: One end of the junction fails to match germline, which may point to a read error. DNA for the CDR3: TGTGCCAGCAGCGATGACAGGGGGCTCGGGATCGGGTTT. Amino acids: CASSDDRGLGIGF. The chain couples TRBV6-4 to TRBJ1-3; the match to TRBD1 covers 10 bases. Germline values: CDR1 MRHNA, CDR2 SNTAGT. This CDR3 has 13 amino acids.

This sequence joins TRBV7-3 and TRBJ2-2, with 9 bases matching TRBD1. The V gene's germline CDR1 is SGHTA and CDR2 FQGTGA. V shed 5 bases, J shed 7 bases, and the junction held 8 bases outside the gene matches. This CDR3 has 15 amino acids. The CDR3 region is CASSPLGQGIGELFF. The CDR3 nucleotides are TGTGCCAGCAGCCCTCTGGGACAGGGAATCGGGGAGCTGTTTTTT.

The chain has TRBV5-1 and TRBJ2-1; TRBD2 aligns across 8 bases. Germline V gene lookup returns CDR1 SGHRS and CDR2 YFSETQ. The CDR3 sequence is 13 residues long. The trim removed 4 bases at V and 7 bases at J, leaving 4 bases unmatched. CDR3: CASSVAGTNEQFF. As DNA, the CDR3 is TGCGCCAGCAGCGTAGCGGGAACTAATGAGCAGTTCTTC. The entire variable domain, with the rest obtained from reference TRBV5-1 and TRBJ2-1, is as follows: KAGVTQTPRYLIKTRGQQVTLSCSPISGHRSVSWYQQTPGQGLQFLFEYFSETQRNKGNFPGRFSGRQFSNSRSEMNVSTLELGDSALYLCASSVAGTNEQFFGPGTRLTVL.

The chain is built from TRBV5-1 and TRBJ1-4, with D uncertain. V lost 3 bases to trimming and J lost 4 bases, with 13 bases between them. The V gene's germline CDR1 is SGHRS and CDR2 YFSETQ. The CDR3 is made up of 15 amino acids. CDR3 bases: TGCGCCAGCAGCTCTAGAGTCGGGGATAATGAAAAACTGTTTTTT. Residues: CASSSRVGDNEKLFF. The entire variable domain, with the rest obtained from reference TRBV5-1 and TRBJ1-4, is as follows: KAGVTQTPRYLIKTRGQQVTLSCSPISGHRSVSWYQQTPGQGLQFLFEYFSETQRNKGNFPGRFSGRQFSNSRSEMNVSTLELGDSALYLCASSSRVGDNEKLFFGSGTQLSVL.

The J gene is TRBJ2-7, the V gene TRBV7-2, with TRBD2 as a possible D gene (6 bases). Trimming took 7 bases from V and 2 from J, leaving 15 bases between them. CDR3 length: 14 residues. Germline values: CDR1 SGHTA, CDR2 FQGNSA. CDR3 DNA sequence: TGTGCCAGCACCAAAGGGACTGCTCCCTACGAGCAGTACTTC. Protein sequence: CASTKGTAPYEQYF.

The chain uses TRBV10-3 and TRBJ1-4, with 7 bases lining up with TRBD1. The CDR3 has 13 amino acids. The germline CDR1 and CDR2 sequences are ENHRY and SYGVKD. V lost 7 bases to trimming and J lost 5 bases; unmatched junction nucleotides: 4. The CDR3 region is CAINRDRNEKLFF. The CDR3, as DNA: TGTGCCATCAACCGGGACAGAAATGAAAAACTGTTTTTT.

The chain uses TRBV5-5 and TRBJ1-1; possibly TRBD1 for D (6 bases). Germline CDR1 reads SGHKS; CDR2 reads YYEKEE (reference sequence). Trimming cost V 10 bases and J 9 bases, with 13 bases left between them. The CDR3 length is 10 residues. CDR3 nucleotide sequence: TGTGCCGCCGCAGGGGATAAAGCTTTCTTT. It specifies CAAAGDKAFF.

The genes are TRBV5-1 and TRBJ2-7, with D unresolved. The CDR3 has 15 residues. Deletions cut 6 bases from V and 1 base from J, with 17 bases between. Per the germline V gene, CDR1 is SGHRS and CDR2 is YFSETQ. DNA of the CDR3: TGCGCCAGCACCTCAGGTCACTCCCTATCCTACGAGCAGTACTTC. Encoded protein: CASTSGHSLSYEQYF.

The chain uses TRBV30 and TRBJ2-1; 9 bases map to TRBD2. The CDR3 loop spans 14 amino acids. Looked up from germline, CDR1 is GTSNPN and CDR2 is SVGIG (reference sequence). After removal of 2 bases from V and 4 bases from J, the junction contained 3 bases not matched to a gene. The CDR3 region is CAWSRLAEYNEQFF. The CDR3 nucleotides read TGTGCCTGGAGTCGACTAGCGGAATACAATGAGCAGTTCTTC.

The chain has TRBV16 and TRBJ2-2, with D possibly matching TRBD2 (6 bases). CDR1 is KGHSY, CDR2 FQNENV, per germline. The CDR3 loop spans 18 amino acids. V was cut by 2 bases and J by 7 bases, with 23 bases left in between. CDR3 sequence reads: CASSQIAVPAKVSGELFF. The CDR3 DNA reads TGTGCCAGCAGCCAAATAGCGGTCCCCGCGAAGGTAAGCGGGGAGCTGTTTTTT.

V is TRBV19 and J is TRBJ2-2, with a possible D match to TRBD2 (6 bases). V lost 7 bases to trimming and J lost 5 bases, with 11 bases between them. The CDR3 has 13 residues. Per the germline V gene, CDR1 is LNHDA and CDR2 is SQIVND (reference sequence). The CDR3 sequence: CASTSAGTGELFF. CDR3 DNA: TGTGCCAGTACCAGCGCGGGGACCGGGGAGCTGTTTTTT.

This clone has only a few counts. The rearrangement links TRBV5-1 to TRBJ2-5, with 7 nucleotides matching TRBD2. The germline gives CDR1 SGHRS, CDR2 YFSETQ. CDR3 length: 15 residues. With V trimmed by 1 base and J by 3 bases, 6 bases remained unmatched. The CDR3 coding sequence is TGCGCCAGCAGCTTGCTAAAGGGAGGGGAAGAGACCCAGTACTTC. This translates into CASSLLKGGEETQYF.

The chain links TRBV11-2 to TRBJ2-2; the D is unclear. The CDR3 consists of 15 residues. Germline loops: CDR1 SGHAT, CDR2 FQNNGV. Between the trimmed V and J ends, which lost 4 bases and 2 bases, there was a span of 11 bases. CDR3 bases: TGTGCCAGCAGCTCCCAGGTGGTTAACACCGGGGAGCTGTTTTTT. Encoded protein: CASSSQVVNTGELFF.

The chain has TRBV5-4 and TRBJ2-1; maybe TRBD2 (6 bases). The length of the CDR3 is 15 residues. Trimming took off 4 bases at V and 0 bases at J, with 11 bases between the two ends. Per the germline V gene, CDR1 is SGHNT and CDR2 is YYREEE (reference sequence). This CDR3 is CASSPLASSYNEQFF. The CDR3 bases are TGTGCCAGCAGCCCGCTAGCGAGCTCCTACAATGAGCAGTTCTTC.

The rearrangement joins TRBV4-2 to TRBJ1-4, with TRBD1 identical over 9 bases. The CDR3 is made up of 17 amino acids. From germline, CDR1 is LGHNA and CDR2 YNFKEQ. V lost 2 bases and J lost 4; bases outside the gene matches: 8. CDR3 sequence: CASSQQQGAQSNEKLFF. In nucleotides, the CDR3 is TGTGCCAGCAGCCAACAACAGGGGGCGCAGAGTAATGAAAAACTGTTTTTT.

This rearrangement joins TRBV5-1 to TRBJ2-2; D perhaps matches TRBD1 (6 bases). CDR1 and CDR2 from the germline V gene are SGHRS and YFSETQ. V was shortened by 7 bases and J by 6 bases, with 19 bases between the two germline ends. This CDR3 comprises 15 residues. CDR3 in DNA: TGCGCCAGCGGGATGGGGGCGCAAATTCCCGGGGAGCTGTTTTTT. Its protein is CASGMGAQIPGELFF.

In this sample, this clone turned up a few times. The chain has TRBV11-1 and TRBJ2-1; a possible D gene is TRBD2 (6 bases). This CDR3 region has 14 residues. Germline CDR1 SGHAT, CDR2 FQDESV (reference sequence). The germline V and J ends were trimmed by 5 bases and 7 bases, with 15 bases remaining between them. CDR3 loop: CASSPRGSLNEQFF. The CDR3 DNA follows: TGTGCCAGCAGCCCCCGGGGGAGTTTGAATGAGCAGTTCTTC.

The CDR3 reads CASSQVVLVRYNEQFF. The CDR3 bases are TGCGCCAGCAGCCAAGTTGTTCTAGTGAGGTACAATGAGCAGTTCTTC. The chain links TRBV4-1 to TRBJ2-1; D is unclear. The germline V gene encodes CDR1 MGHRA and CDR2 YSYEKL. There are 16 residues in the CDR3. V lost 1 base and J 4 bases, leaving 14 bases between the germline ends.

A few counts support this clone. The rearrangement links TRBV7-7 to TRBJ2-7, with 8 bases identical to TRBD1. Germline V gives CDR1 SSHAT, CDR2 FNYEAQ (reference sequence). After removal of 5 bases from V and 7 bases from J, the junction contained 13 bases not matched to a gene. CDR3 size: 15 residues. This CDR3 is CASSPGRAGGGEQYF. DNA for the CDR3: TGTGCCAGCAGCCCCGGCAGGGCAGGGGGCGGTGAGCAGTACTTC.

V usage is TRBV7-9 and J usage is TRBJ2-5, with 10 bases lining up with TRBD2. Germline lookup yields CDR1 SEHNR and CDR2 FQNEAQ (reference sequence). The CDR3 is made up of 13 amino acids. The V segment lost 8 bases and the J segment 5 bases; nucleotides outside the gene matches: 5. In DNA, the CDR3 is TGTGCCAGCTCCTCTAGCGGGAGTGAGACCCAGTACTTC. Its protein product is CASSSSGSETQYF. The variable domain in full, with the rest retrieved from reference TRBV7-9 and TRBJ2-5, is DTGVSQNPRHKITKRGQNVTFRCDPISEHNRLYWYRQTLGQGPEFLTYFQNEAQLEKSRLLSDRFSAERPKGSFSTLEIQRTEQGDSAMYLCASSSSGSETQYFGPGTRLLVL.

This clone was found once. The chain combines TRBV11-2 with TRBJ2-7, with 8 bases matching TRBD1. Looked up from germline, CDR1 is SGHAT and CDR2 is FQNNGV. The V segment lost 5 bases and the J segment 7 bases; nucleotides outside the gene matches: 7. This CDR3 is 13 amino acids long. For the CDR3, the DNA is TGTGCCAGCAGCGTGGGACAGGCGGGGGAGCAGTACTTC. It translates to CASSVGQAGEQYF.

The chain links TRBV18 to TRBJ2-3; no clear D. This CDR3 is built from 17 residues. Germline-derived CDR1 and CDR2 are KGHSH and LQKENI. V lost 4 bases and J 2 bases, leaving 19 bases between the germline ends. DNA for the CDR3: TGTGCCAGCTCACGGGCCCCCCTCCTCGACCTCACAGATACGCAGTATTTT. Its protein is CASSRAPLLDLTDTQYF.

This chain uses TRBV7-9 with TRBJ1-1; 7 bases map to TRBD1. The CDR3 consists of 14 residues. Germline V CDR1 and CDR2: SEHNR, FQNEAQ (reference sequence). V lost 4 bases and J lost 1; bases outside the gene matches: 3. CDR3 DNA: TGTGCCAGCAGCTCCGGACAGGCGAACACTGAAGCTTTCTTT. This codes for CASSSGQANTEAFF.

This clone was detected a few times. The sample holds other DNA sequences that translate to the same CDR3. The rearrangement links TRBV28 to TRBJ2-4; D not certain. The CDR3 loop spans 14 amino acids. Germline values: CDR1 MDHEN, CDR2 SYDVKM. V lost 6 bases and J 0 bases, leaving 9 bases between the germline ends. The CDR3 spells CASRGGVAKNIQYF. The CDR3 region has the DNA TGTGCCAGCAGAGGCGGTGTAGCCAAAAACATTCAGTACTTC.

This sequence joins TRBV7-2 and TRBJ1-3, with D unclear. Deletions cut 5 bases from V and 4 bases from J, with 12 bases between. The CDR3 has 14 residues. Germline-derived CDR1 and CDR2 are SGHTA and FQGNSA. CDR3 bases: TGTGCCAGCAGCCCGGTTAGCGGAGGAAACACCATATATTTT. Translation: CASSPVSGGNTIYF.